This TCR beta chain is from a study of blood T cell repertoires in COVID-19. The wider study: Samples came from the United States, Italy and Spain, spanning acute and convalescent COVID-19. PBMCs, B-cell-depleted T cells, or T cells provided the cDNA or gDNA that made up the material.

V dropped 2 bases and J dropped 4 bases, with 9 bases sitting between them. The CDR3 contains 14 residues. Germline V gives CDR1 SGHDT, CDR2 YYEEEE. Here immunoSEQ multiplex PCR was the method, and the copy in TCRdb shows in-frame clones only, minus some. The sample holds roughly 410,000 clones, about 90% seen once. This chain uses TRBV5-6 with TRBJ2-2; D is undetermined. The sequence was collected from a woman aged 60-75 years with COVID-19, enrolled during active disease. The specimen sequenced was peripheral blood. CDR3 sequence (DNA): TGTGCCAGCAGCTTACTCCGCGGCACCGGGGAGCTGTTTTTT. This encodes CASSLLRGTGELFF.